The text below deals with one T cell receptor beta chain. This clonotype has at least ten counts. Which antigen it targets is not known. No much larger clonotype is one base removed from it; base qualities were not supplied. These data belong to a study of spatial heterogeneity in lung cancer (dated by TCRdb to about 2019). Describing the broader study: Beta-chain transcripts were consistently detected in greater numbers than alpha-chain transcripts, which likely reflected higher beta-chain transcript abundance. In tumor regions, TCR transcript counts showed a strong correlation with a T cell transcriptional module score derived from matched bulk RNA-seq. Nonsynonymous mutation counts, determined by whole-exome sequencing of tumor tissue, were related to features of the TCR repertoire. TCR alpha and beta repertoires were quantitatively compared across multiple tumor regions, matched nontumor lung and blood in non-small cell lung cancer. Both alpha and beta chains were TCR-sequenced in samples taken at surgery, namely 220 tumor regions, around 70 matched nontumor lung samples and about 52 PBMC samples. In the raw uncorrected reads, each unique combination of TCR and UMI appeared on average more than ten times.

The time point tag for this specimen amounts to: sample taken at primary tumor resection. Donors were over 60 patients with early-stage, untreated non-small cell lung cancer from the lung TRACERx cohort. TCR sequencing used whole RNA extracted from tumor and nontumor lung tissue, or from cryopreserved PBMC samples, without cell sorting. A patient was chosen for TCR sequencing only when enough RNA was available from at least two tumor regions. Tumor and adjacent nontumor lung specimens were reviewed by a lung pathologist before selection. CDR1 and CDR2, per the germline V gene, are MDHEN and SYDVKM. Inclusive of the bounding cysteine and phenylalanine, the CDR3 is 13 residues long. CDR3 DNA only is kept here, 39 bases in frame from base 1. Trimming at the junction amounts to 5 bases on V and 7 bases on J, and the germline ends lie 14 bases apart. The library was produced with 5' RACE. Sequencing was carried out with a NextSeq 500. In the TCR library protocol, a unique molecular identifier was attached to each TCR cDNA molecule so that PCR and sequencing errors could be corrected. As for the authors' bioinformatics: TCR identification, UMI-based error correction and CDR3 extraction were all carried out with Decombinator tools. Expanded TCRs were defined as those above a frequency of 2 per 1,000, corresponding to the top 1% of the tumor frequency distribution. Expanded tumor TCRs were classed as regional if statistically deemed absent (corrected P<0.05) from at least one tumor region, otherwise ubiquitous. Renyi diversity was computed with the R vegan package after each repertoire had been subsampled 100 times to 5,000 TCRs. To build CDR3 similarity networks, amino acid triplet string-kernel similarity was used, and CDR3s were connected when their pairwise similarity was above 0.82. TCRdb reprocessing: public reads trimmed at Q25 with fastp, clones called with MiXCR, in-frame beta chains kept. CDR3 protein duplicates are merged, each entry listing the most common genes and DNA. TCRdb, not the authors, supplied the V and J calls. The sample table records approximately 94,000 distinct CDR3 sequences; approximately 4.7% of these occur just once. The top ten constitute 21% of the sample.

The paper as a whole reports these results and caveats: Confirming at a functional level the hypothesis that regional TCRs recognize regional mutations was considered to require additional single-cell paired TCR alpha and beta sequencing. TCR-seq was estimated to cover only about 7% of tumor T cells for alpha chains and approximately 13% for beta chains. Counts of ubiquitous and regional expanded TCRs were found to correlate with counts of ubiquitous and regional nonsynonymous mutations, respectively. The tumor nonsynonymous mutation count correlated with the number of expanded alpha and beta TCRs within the tumor.

The sequenced sample was lung tumor tissue, obtained at surgery. This clonotype was obtained from a male donor with early-stage non-small cell lung cancer. Recombination joined TRBV28 with TRBJ1-2; there is no confident call for the D gene. The bases are TGTGCCAGCAGTCCTCAGAAGCCCGGTGGCTACACCTTC. It encodes CASSPQKPGGYTF.